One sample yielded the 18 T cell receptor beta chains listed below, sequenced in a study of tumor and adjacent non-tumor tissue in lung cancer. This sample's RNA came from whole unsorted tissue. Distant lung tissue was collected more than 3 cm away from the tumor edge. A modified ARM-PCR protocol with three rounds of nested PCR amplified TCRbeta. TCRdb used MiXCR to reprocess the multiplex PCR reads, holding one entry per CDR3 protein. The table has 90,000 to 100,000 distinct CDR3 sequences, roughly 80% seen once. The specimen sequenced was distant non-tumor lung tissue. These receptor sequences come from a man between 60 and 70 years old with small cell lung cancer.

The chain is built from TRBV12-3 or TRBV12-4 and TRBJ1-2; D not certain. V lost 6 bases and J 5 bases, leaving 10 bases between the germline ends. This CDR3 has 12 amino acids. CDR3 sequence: CASRSWRYGYTF. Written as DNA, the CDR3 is TGTGCCAGCAGATCCTGGAGGTATGGCTACACCTTC.

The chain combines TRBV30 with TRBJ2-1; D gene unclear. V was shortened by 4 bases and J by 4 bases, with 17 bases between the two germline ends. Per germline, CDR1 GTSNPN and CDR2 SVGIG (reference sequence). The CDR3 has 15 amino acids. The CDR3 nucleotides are TGTGCCTGGAAATTGGCGGTAGGGTCTTACAATGAGCAGTTCTTC. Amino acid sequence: CAWKLAVGSYNEQFF.

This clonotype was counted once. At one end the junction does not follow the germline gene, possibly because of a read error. CDR3 bases: TGTGCCAACAGTTATAAGGCAGCCACAGATACGCAGTATTTT. Protein: CANSYKAATDTQYF. V gene TRBV6-2 or TRBV6-3 combines with J gene TRBJ2-3, with D unresolved. Germline V gene data show CDR1 as MNHEY and CDR2 as SVGEGT. The CDR3 loop spans 14 amino acids.

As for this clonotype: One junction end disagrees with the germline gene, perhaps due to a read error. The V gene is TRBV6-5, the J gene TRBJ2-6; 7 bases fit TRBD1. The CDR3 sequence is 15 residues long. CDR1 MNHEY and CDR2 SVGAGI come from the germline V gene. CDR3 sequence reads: CASRPTGARANVLIF. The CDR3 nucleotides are TGTGCCAGCAGACCTACAGGGGCTAGGGCCAACGTCCTGATTTTC.

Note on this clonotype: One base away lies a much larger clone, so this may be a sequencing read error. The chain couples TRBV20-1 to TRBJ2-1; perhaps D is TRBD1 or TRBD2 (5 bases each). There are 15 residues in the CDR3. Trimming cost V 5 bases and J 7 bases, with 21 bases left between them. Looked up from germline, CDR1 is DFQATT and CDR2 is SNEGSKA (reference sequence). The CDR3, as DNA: TGCAGTGCTGGGTTGGGGGAGAGGGTCGGGAATGAGCAGTTCTTC. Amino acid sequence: CSAGLGERVGNEQFF.

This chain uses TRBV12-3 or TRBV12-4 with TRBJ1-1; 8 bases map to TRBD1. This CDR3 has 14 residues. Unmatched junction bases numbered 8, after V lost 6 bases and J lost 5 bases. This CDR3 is CASSARTGLTEAFF. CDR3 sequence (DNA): TGTGCCAGCAGCGCCCGGACAGGGCTTACTGAAGCTTTCTTT.

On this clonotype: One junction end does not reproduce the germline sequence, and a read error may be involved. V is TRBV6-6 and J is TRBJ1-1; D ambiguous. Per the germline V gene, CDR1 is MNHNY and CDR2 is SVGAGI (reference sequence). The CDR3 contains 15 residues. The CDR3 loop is CASATSRGVYTEVFF. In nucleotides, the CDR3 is TGTGCCAGCGCGACTAGCAGAGGAGTTTACACTGAAGTTTTCTTT.

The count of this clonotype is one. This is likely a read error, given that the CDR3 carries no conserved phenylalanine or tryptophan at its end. CDR3: CASSSLGDGEQFV. CDR3 sequence (DNA): TGTGCCAGCAGCTCGCTTGGAGACGGGGAGCAGTTCGTC. The rearrangement links TRBV7-8 to TRBJ2-1; D is unresolved. The length of the CDR3 is 13 residues. Trimming left V 4 bases short and J 10 bases short, with 14 bases between. CDR1 is SGHVS, CDR2 FQNEAQ, per germline.

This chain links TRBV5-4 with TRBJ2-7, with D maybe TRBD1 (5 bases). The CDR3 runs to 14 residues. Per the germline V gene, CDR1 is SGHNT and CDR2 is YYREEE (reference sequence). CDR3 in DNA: TGTGCTACCAGCATTCCAGGGTACGGCCACGAGCAGTACGTC. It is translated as CATSIPGYGHEQYV.

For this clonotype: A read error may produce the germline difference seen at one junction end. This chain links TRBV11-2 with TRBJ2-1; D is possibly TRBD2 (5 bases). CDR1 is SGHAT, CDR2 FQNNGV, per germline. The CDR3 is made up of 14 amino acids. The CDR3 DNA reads TGTGCCAGCAGCTTAAAGGGAGCCTACAATGAGCAGCTCTTC. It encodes CASSLKGAYNEQLF.

The CDR3 protein is CASSHGQGATEAFF. Written as DNA, the CDR3 is TGTGCCAGCAGTCATGGACAGGGGGCTACTGAAGCTTTCTTT. J is TRBJ1-1 and V is TRBV5-4; 11 positions agree with TRBD1. The CDR3 covers 14 residues. Germline CDR1 SGHNT, CDR2 YYREEE (reference sequence). V lost 5 bases and J lost 5; bases outside the gene matches: 5.

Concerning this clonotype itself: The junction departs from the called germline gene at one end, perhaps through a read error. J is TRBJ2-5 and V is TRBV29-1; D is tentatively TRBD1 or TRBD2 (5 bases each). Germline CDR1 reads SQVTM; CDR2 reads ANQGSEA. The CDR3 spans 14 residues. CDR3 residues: CIVPNWGEGETQYF. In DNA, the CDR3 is TGCATCGTTCCAAACTGGGGCGAGGGCGAGACCCAGTACTTC.

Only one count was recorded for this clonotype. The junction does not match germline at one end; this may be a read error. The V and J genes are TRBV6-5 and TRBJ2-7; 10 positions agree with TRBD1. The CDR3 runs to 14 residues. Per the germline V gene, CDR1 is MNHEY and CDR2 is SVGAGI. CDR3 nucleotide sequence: TGTACCAGCAGTTCGGGACAGGGGCTTTACGAGCAGTACTTC. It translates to CTSSSGQGLYEQYF.

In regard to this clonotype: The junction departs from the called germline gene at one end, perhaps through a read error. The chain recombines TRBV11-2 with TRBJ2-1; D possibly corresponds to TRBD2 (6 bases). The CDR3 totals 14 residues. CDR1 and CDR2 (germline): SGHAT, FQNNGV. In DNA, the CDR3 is TGTACCGGCAGCTTAGAGGCGGGGTTGGTAGAGCAATTCTTC. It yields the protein CTGSLEAGLVEQFF.

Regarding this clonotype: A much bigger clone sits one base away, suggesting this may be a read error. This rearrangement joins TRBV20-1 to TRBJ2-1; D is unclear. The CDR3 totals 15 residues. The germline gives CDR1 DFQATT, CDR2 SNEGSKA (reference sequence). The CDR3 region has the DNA TGCAGTGCCAATCCCCAGAAAACTGTCTACAATGAGCAGTCCTTC. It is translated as CSANPQKTVYNEQSF.

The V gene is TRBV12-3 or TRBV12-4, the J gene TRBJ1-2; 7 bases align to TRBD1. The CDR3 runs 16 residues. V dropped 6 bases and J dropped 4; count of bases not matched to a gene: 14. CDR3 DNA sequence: TGTGCCAGCAGGGGGAGAGGGGGCCCAGCCCTCTATGGCTACACCTTC. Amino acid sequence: CASRGRGGPALYGYTF.

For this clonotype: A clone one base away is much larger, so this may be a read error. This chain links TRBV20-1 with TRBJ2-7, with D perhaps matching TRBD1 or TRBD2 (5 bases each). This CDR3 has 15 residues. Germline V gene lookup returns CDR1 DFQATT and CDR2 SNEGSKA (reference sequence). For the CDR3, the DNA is TGCAGTGCCAAAGGGGTCTCCGCGGGCTCCTACGAGCTGTACTTC. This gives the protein CSAKGVSAGSYELYF.

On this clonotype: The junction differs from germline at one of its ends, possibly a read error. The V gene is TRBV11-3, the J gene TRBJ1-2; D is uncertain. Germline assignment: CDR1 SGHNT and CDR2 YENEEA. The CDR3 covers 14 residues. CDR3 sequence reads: CASGLGGINYSYTF. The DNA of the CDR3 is TGTGCCAGCGGCTTAGGCGGGATTAACTATAGCTACACCTTC.